In this sample, the clone carrying this T cell receptor beta chain turned up many times. This entry is derived from a study of T cells in Graves' hyperthyroidism and ophthalmopathy. CDR1 and CDR2 (germline): MNHEY, SVGEGT. The V gene lost 2 bases and the J gene lost 1 base, with 12 bases spanning the gap. This CDR3 has 16 amino acids. TCR beta CDR3 sequences were amplified from RNA transcripts. The HTBI primer set was used in a first-round RT-PCR of the TCR CDR3. TCRdb passed the multiplex PCR reads through MiXCR, listing each CDR3 protein once. The profile shows nearly 600,000 distinct CDR3 sequences, around 14% of them singletons.

This rearrangement joins TRBV6-2 or TRBV6-3 to TRBJ1-5, with TRBD1 as a possible D gene (5 bases). The sequence was obtained from a woman under 30 with Graves' ophthalmopathy. The specimen was blood. The CDR3 region is CASSYPGGPSNQPQHF. In nucleotides, the CDR3 is TGTGCCAGCAGTTACCCCGGGGGTCCGAGCAATCAGCCCCAGCATTTT.